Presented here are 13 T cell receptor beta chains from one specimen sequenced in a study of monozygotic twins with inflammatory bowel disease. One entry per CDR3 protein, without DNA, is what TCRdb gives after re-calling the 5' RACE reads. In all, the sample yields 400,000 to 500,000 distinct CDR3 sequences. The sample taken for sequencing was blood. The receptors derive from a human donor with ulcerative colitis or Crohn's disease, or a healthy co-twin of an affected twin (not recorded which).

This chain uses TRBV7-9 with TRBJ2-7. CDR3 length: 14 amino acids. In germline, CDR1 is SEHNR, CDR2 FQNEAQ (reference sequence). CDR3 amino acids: CASSTEGNSYEQYF.

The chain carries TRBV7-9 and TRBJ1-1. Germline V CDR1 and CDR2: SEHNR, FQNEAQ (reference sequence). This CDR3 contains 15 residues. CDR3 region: CASSSPRDRNTEAFF.

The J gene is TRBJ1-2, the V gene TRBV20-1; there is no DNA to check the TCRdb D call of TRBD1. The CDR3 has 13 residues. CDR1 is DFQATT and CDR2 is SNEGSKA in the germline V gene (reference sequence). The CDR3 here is CSARGRDRYGYTF.

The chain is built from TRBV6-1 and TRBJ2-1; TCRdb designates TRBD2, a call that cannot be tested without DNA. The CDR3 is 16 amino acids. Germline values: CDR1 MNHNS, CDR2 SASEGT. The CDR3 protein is CASTKSGAASYNEQFF.

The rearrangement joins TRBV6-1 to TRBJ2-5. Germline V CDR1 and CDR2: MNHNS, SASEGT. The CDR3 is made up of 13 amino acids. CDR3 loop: CASRAADHETQYF.

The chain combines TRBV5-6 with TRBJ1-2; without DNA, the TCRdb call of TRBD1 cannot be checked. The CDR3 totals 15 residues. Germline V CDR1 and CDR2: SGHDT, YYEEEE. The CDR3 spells CASSPDRQGWSGYTF.

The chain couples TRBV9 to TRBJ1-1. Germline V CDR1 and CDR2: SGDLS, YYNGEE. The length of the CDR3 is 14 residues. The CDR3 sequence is CASSPQSGNTEAFF.

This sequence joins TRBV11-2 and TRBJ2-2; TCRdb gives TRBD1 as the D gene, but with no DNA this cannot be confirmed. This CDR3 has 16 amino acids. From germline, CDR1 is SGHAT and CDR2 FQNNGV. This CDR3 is CASSLEGGAVVEELFF.

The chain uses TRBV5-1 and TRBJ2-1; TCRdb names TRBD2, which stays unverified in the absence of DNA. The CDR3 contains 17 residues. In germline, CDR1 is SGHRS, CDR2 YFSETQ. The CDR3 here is CASSLLVSGEPANEQFF.

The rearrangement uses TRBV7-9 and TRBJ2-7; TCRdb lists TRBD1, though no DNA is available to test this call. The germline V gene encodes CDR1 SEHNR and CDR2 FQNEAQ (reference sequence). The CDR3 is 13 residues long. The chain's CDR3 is CASSGQGYYEQYF.

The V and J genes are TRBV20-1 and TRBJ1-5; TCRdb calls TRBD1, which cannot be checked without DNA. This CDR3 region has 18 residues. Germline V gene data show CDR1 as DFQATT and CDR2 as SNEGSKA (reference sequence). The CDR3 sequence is CSARSLGQSRRNNQPQHF.

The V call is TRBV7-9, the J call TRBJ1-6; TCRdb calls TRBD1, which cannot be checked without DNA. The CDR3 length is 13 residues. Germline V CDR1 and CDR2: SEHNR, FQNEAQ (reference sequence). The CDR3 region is CASVGTGGSPLHF.

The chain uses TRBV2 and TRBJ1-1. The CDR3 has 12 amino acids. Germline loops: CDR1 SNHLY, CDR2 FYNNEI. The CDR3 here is CASRVKPTEAFF.